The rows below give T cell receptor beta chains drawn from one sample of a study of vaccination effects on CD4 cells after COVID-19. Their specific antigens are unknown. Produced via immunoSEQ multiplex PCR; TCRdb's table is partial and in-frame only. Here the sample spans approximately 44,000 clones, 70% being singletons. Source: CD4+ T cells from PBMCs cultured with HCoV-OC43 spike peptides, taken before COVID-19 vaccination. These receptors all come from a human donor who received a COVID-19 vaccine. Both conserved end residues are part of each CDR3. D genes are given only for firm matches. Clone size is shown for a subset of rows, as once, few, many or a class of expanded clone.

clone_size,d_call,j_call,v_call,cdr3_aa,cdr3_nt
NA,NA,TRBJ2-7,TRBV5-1,CASSLSGHLGEQYF,TGCGCCAGCAGCTTGAGCGGACACCTCGGGGAGCAGTACTTC
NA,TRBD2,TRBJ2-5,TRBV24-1,CATSDSGSFQETQYF,TGTGCCACCAGTGATAGCGGGAGTTTCCAAGAGACCCAGTACTTC
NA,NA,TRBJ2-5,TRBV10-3,CAISVGETQYF,TGTGCCATCAGTGTAGGGGAGACCCAGTACTTC
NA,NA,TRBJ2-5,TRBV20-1,CSASGRGRGTRETQYF,TGCAGTGCTAGTGGTAGGGGTCGAGGAACCCGAGAGACCCAGTACTTC
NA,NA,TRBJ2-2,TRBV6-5,CASSTPKNTGELFF,TGTGCCAGCAGTACCCCCAAGAACACCGGGGAGCTGTTTTTT
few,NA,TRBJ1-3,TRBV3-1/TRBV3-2,CASSLSFSGNTIYF,TGTGCCAGCAGCCTTTCTTTCTCTGGAAACACCATATATTTT
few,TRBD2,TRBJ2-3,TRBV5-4,CASSSLASGKVGTQYF,TGTGCCAGCAGCTCCCTGGCTAGCGGGAAAGTAGGTACGCAGTATTTT
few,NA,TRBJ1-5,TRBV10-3,CAISPGPGIQHF,TGTGCCATCTCACCGGGTCCGGGGATCCAGCATTTT
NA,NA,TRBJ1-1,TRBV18,CASSPIGHEAFF,TGTGCCAGCTCACCCATTGGACACGAAGCTTTCTTT
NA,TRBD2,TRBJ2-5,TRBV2,CASSKGLAGAETQYF,TGTGCCAGCAGTAAGGGACTAGCGGGAGCAGAGACCCAGTACTTC
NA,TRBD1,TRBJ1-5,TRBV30,CASSESRTGTQPQHF,TGTGCCTCCTCCGAATCTCGGACAGGGACTCAGCCCCAGCATTTT
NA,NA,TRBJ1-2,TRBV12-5,CASGLNVRYGYTF,TGTGCTAGTGGTTTGAATGTAAGATATGGCTACACCTTC
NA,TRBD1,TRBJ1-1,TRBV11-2,CASSPRGQTNTEAFF,TGTGCCAGCAGCCCCCGGGGACAGACGAACACTGAAGCTTTCTTT
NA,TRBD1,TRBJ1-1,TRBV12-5,CASGSGQPNTEAFF,TGTGCTAGTGGTTCGGGACAGCCTAACACTGAAGCTTTCTTT